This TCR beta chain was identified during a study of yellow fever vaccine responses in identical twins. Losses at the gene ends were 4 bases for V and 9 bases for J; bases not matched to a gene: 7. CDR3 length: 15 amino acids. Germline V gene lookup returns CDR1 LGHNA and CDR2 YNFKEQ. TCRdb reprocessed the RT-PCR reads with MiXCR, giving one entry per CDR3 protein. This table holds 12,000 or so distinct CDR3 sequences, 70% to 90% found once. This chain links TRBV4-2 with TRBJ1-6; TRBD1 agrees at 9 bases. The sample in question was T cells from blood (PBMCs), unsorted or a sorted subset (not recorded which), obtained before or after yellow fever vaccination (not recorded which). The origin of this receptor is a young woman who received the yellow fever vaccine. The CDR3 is CASSPGQGRGSPLHF. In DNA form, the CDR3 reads TGTGCCAGCAGCCCCGGACAGGGGCGAGGTTCACCCCTCCACTTT.